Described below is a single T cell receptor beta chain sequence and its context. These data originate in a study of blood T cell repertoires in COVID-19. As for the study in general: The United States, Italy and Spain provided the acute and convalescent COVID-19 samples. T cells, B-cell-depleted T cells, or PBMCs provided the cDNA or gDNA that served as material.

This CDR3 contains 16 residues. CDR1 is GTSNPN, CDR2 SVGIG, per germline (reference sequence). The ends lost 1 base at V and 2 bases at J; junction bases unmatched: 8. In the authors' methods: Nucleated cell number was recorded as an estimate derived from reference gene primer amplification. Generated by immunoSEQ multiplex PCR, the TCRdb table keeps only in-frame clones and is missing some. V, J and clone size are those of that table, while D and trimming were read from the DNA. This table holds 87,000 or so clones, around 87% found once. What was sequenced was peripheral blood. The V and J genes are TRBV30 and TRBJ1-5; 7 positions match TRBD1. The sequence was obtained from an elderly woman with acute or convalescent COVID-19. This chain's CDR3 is CAWSDLTGLGNQPQHF. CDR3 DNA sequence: TGTGCCTGGAGTGACCTGACAGGGTTAGGCAATCAGCCCCAGCATTTT.